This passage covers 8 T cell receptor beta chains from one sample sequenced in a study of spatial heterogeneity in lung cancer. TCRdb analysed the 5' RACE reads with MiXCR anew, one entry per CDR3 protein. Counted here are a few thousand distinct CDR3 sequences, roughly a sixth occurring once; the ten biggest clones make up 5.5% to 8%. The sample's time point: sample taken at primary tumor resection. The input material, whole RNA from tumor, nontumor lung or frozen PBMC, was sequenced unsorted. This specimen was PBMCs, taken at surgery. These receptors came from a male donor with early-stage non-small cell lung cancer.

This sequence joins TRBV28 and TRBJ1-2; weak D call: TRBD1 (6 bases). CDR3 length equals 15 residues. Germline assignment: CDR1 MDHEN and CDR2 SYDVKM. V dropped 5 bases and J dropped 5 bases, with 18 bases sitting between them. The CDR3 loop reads CASSPPWDTKYGYTF. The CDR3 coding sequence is TGTGCCAGCAGTCCCCCCTGGGACACCAAATATGGCTACACCTTC.

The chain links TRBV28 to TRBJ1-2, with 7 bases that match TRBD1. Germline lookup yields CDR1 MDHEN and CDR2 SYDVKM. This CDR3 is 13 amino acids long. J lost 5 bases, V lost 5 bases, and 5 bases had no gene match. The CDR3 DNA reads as TGTGCCAGCAGTACAGGGGCGGATTATGGCTACACCTTC. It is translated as CASSTGADYGYTF.

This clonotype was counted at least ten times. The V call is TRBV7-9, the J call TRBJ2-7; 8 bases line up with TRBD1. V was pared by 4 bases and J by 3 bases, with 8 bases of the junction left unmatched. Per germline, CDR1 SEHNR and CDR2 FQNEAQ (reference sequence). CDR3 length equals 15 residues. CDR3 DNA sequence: TGTGCCAGCAGCTCGATGACAGGGGATGTCTACGAGCAGTACTTC. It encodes CASSSMTGDVYEQYF.

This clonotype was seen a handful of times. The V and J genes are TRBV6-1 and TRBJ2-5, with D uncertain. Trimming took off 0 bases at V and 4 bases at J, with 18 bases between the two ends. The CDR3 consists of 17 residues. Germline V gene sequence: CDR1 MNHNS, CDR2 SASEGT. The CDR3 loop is CASSEAIPLVGGETQYF. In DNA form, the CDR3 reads TGTGCCAGCAGTGAAGCGATTCCCCTAGTTGGCGGAGAGACCCAGTACTTC.

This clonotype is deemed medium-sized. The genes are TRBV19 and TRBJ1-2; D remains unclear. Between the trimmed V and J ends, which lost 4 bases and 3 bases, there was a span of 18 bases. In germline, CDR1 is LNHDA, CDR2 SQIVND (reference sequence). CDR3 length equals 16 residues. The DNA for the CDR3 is TGTGCCAGTAGTAACCACCACGAGCTCCTCCACTATGGCTACACCTTC. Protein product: CASSNHHELLHYGYTF.

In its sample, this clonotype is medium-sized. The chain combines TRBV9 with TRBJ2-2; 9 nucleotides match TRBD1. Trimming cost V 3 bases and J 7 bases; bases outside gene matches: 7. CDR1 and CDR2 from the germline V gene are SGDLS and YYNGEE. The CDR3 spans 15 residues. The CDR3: CASSAMGQGIGELFF. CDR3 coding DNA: TGTGCCAGCAGCGCTATGGGACAGGGAATCGGGGAGCTGTTTTTT. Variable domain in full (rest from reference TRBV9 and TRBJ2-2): DSGVTQTPKHLITATGQRVTLRCSPRSGDLSVYWYQQSLDQGLQFLIQYYNGEERAKGNILERFSAQQFPDLHSELNLSSLELGDSALYFCASSAMGQGIGELFFGEGSRLTVL.

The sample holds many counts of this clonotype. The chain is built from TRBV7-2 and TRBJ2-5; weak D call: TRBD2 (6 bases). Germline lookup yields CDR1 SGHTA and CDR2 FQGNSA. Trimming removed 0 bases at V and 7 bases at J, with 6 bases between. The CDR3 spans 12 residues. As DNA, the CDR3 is TGTGCCAGCAGCTTAGCGGGGGGGACCCAGTACTTC. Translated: CASSLAGGTQYF.

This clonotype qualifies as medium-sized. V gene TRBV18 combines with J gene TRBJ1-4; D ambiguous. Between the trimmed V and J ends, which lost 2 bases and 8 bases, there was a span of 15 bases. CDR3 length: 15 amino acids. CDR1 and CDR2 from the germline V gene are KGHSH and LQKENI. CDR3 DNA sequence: TGTGCCAGCTCACCAGAAGCGATAACCACCGAAAAACTGTTTTTT. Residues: CASSPEAITTEKLFF.